These T cell receptor beta chains were read from a single sample in a study of blood T cell repertoires in COVID-19. TCRdb's copy holds only in-frame clones and misses some; the assay was immunoSEQ multiplex PCR. The sample carries some 97,000 clones, just over 90% recorded once. Sequenced sample: peripheral blood. The source is a man between 60 and 75 years old with acute or convalescent COVID-19. Both conserved end residues are part of each CDR3. D genes are given only for firm matches. Clone size is not always given. Where it is, it says once, few, many or a class for expanded clones.

cdr3_length d_call j_call clone_size v_call cdr3_nt cdr3_aa
13 TRBD1 TRBJ1-6 - TRBV5-1 TGCGCCAGCAGCGCGGGACAGGGTGAACCCCTCCACTTT CASSAGQGEPLHF
15 TRBD1 TRBJ1-1 - TRBV5-6 TGTGCCAGCAGCCCCCAGGGGGGCTCAAACACTGAAGCTTTCTTT CASSPQGGSNTEAFF
15 - TRBJ1-3 - TRBV27 TGTGCCAGCAGTCGCGGAGGGCCCTCTGGAAACACCATATATTTT CASSRGGPSGNTIYF
14 - TRBJ1-2 once TRBV7-9 TGTGCCAGCAGCCCGGCAGGGTTCGGCTATGGCTACACCTTC CASSPAGFGYGYTF
16 - TRBJ1-2 - TRBV5-1 TGCGCCAGCAGCTTAGATGGGACACAAGCTAACTATGGCTACACCTTC CASSLDGTQANYGYTF
12 - TRBJ1-1 - TRBV10-1 TGCGCCAGCAGTGATCGCAGGGGTGAAGCTTTCTTT CASSDRRGEAFF
17 - TRBJ2-5 - TRBV7-7 TGTGCCAGCAGCTTAGTTCTGGCAGGGCGTGGGTCGGGGACCCAGTACTTC CASSLVLAGRGSGTQYF
14 TRBD1 TRBJ1-5 once TRBV30 TGTGCCTGGAGTAGGCAGGGGGGAAATCAGCCCCAGCATTTT CAWSRQGGNQPQHF
13 - TRBJ1-1 - TRBV6-5 TGTGCCAGCACCCGAAGGGGGAACACTGAAGCTTTCTTT CASTRRGNTEAFF
16 - TRBJ1-5 - TRBV5-5 TGTGCCAGCAGCGACTATCCCCTATCCGGGAATCAGCCCCAGCATTTT CASSDYPLSGNQPQHF
16 TRBD1 TRBJ2-2 - TRBV27 TGTGCCAGCAGCGCCTTTGGGACAGAGTACACCGGGGAGCTGTTTTTT CASSAFGTEYTGELFF
16 - TRBJ2-3 - TRBV11-2 TGTGCCAGCAGCTTAGCGAGGACATCCAGCACAGATACGCAGTATTTT CASSLARTSSTDTQYF
15 TRBD1 TRBJ1-2 - TRBV5-1 TGCGCCAGCAGCCCCGCCGGGACAGGTTACTATGGCTACACCTTC CASSPAGTGYYGYTF
18 TRBD1 TRBJ2-3 once TRBV10-3 TGTGCCATCAGTGAGCCAACCGGGACAGGACATAGCACAGATACGCAGTATTTT CAISEPTGTGHSTDTQYF
15 - TRBJ1-5 once TRBV18 TGTGCCAGCTCACCGGTAACCACCGGGGGACAGCCCCAGCATTTT CASSPVTTGGQPQHF
15 - TRBJ1-2 - TRBV18 TGTGCCAGCTCACAGTCCTCGGGGTCCAACTATGGCTACACCTTC CASSQSSGSNYGYTF
13 TRBD1 TRBJ1-1 few TRBV10-2 TGCGCCAGCAGCCAGGGGGTAGGGACTGAAGCTTTCTTT CASSQGVGTEAFF
16 TRBD1 TRBJ1-4 - TRBV7-9 TGTGCCAGCAGCGACATTTCAGGGGGCTATGATGAAAAACTGTTTTTT CASSDISGGYDEKLFF
14 TRBD1 TRBJ1-1 - TRBV7-2 TGTGCCAGCAGCTCGGGGACAGCGAACACTGAAGCTTTCTTT CASSSGTANTEAFF
13 - TRBJ2-7 - TRBV29-1 TGCAGCTTCCCGGGACAAGGGGCCCTGGAGCAGTACTTC CSFPGQGALEQYF
17 TRBD1 TRBJ1-2 - TRBV19 TGTGCCAGTAGTATCCATGGGACAGCAACTTCTAACTATGGCTACACCTTC CASSIHGTATSNYGYTF
14 - TRBJ1-1 - TRBV19 TGTGCCAGTAGTATTTATTCCGGGGGCACTGAAGCTTTCTTT CASSIYSGGTEAFF
14 - TRBJ1-6 - TRBV6-4 TGTGCCAGCAGTAGGGGGACTACTGGTTCACCCCTCCACTTT CASSRGTTGSPLHF
14 TRBD1 TRBJ1-6 - TRBV29-1 TGCAGCGTACCCGGGACAGGGGACAATTCACCCCTCCACTTT CSVPGTGDNSPLHF
15 TRBD1 TRBJ1-1 - TRBV5-1 TGCGCCAGCAGCGCTAGGGACAGGGGGCCGACTGAAGCTTTCTTT CASSARDRGPTEAFF
13 - TRBJ1-2 - TRBV6-5 TGTGCCAGCAGTTTGGGAGGGGTAAATGGCTACACCTTC CASSLGGVNGYTF
15 TRBD2 TRBJ2-3 - TRBV3-1/TRBV3-2 TGTGCCAGCAGCCCGGCGGGGGGCCTTACAGATACGCAGTATTTT CASSPAGGLTDTQYF
15 TRBD1 TRBJ1-4 few TRBV2 TGTGCCAGCAGGGGGGGCGGGACAGGGAATGAAAAACTGTTTTTT CASRGGGTGNEKLFF
14 - TRBJ1-6 - TRBV5-1 TGCGCCAGCAGCTTAGGACATTCTAATTCACCCCTCCACTTT CASSLGHSNSPLHF
13 TRBD1 TRBJ2-1 once TRBV24-1 TGTGCCACCAGTGACTCGACAGGGAATGAGCAGTTCTTC CATSDSTGNEQFF
15 TRBD1 TRBJ1-5 - TRBV19 TGTGCCAGTAGTACCGGGGGACAGGGCAATCAGCCCCAGCATTTT CASSTGGQGNQPQHF
14 - TRBJ1-1 once TRBV6-5 TGTGCCAGCAGTTACTCCGGGGGGGACACTGAAGCTTTCTTT CASSYSGGDTEAFF
15 - TRBJ2-6 once TRBV9 TGTGCCAGCAGCCCCCAGTTTACTGGGGCCAACGTCCTGACTTTC CASSPQFTGANVLTF
14 TRBD1 TRBJ1-1 - TRBV29-1 TGCAGCGTTGAAGCCTGGGGACAGGGGGCCAGAGCTTTCTTT CSVEAWGQGARAFF
14 - TRBJ1-1 - TRBV5-1 TGCGCCAGCAATTTGCTGTCGGGAGGTGGTGAAGCTTTCTTT CASNLLSGGGEAFF
16 - TRBJ1-1 - TRBV3-1/TRBV3-2 TGTGCCAGCAGCCAAGCTCGAGGAGGAGTACACACTGAAGCTTTCTTT CASSQARGGVHTEAFF
16 - TRBJ1-5 - TRBV18 TGTGCCAGCTCGTCCTACCCGGGACACTTGGATCAGCCCCAGCATTTT CASSSYPGHLDQPQHF
14 - TRBJ2-4 - TRBV19 TGTGCCAGTAGCTACATCGGGGATGGTTCTATTCAATACTTC CASSYIGDGSIQYF